These 11 T cell receptor beta chains were all obtained from the same sample, sequenced in a study of cytomegalovirus exposure and HLA in healthy donors. PCR involved 60 Vbeta and 13 Jbeta primers. Here immunoSEQ multiplex PCR was the method, and the copy in TCRdb shows in-frame clones only, minus some. Of some 170,000 clones listed, about four fifths were seen once; the top ten hold approximately 13%. The specimen was PBMCs. All receptors derive from a woman between 45 and 60 years old in good health and CMV-seronegative.

The V call is TRBV2, the J call TRBJ2-1; D ambiguous. Trimming removed 6 bases at V and 8 bases at J, with 11 bases between. The CDR3 runs to 12 residues. Germline V gene lookup returns CDR1 SNHLY and CDR2 FYNNEI. The CDR3 nucleotides read TGTGCCAGCAGCTCCACTGAGGATGAGCAGTTCTTC. It encodes CASSSTEDEQFF.

The chain combines TRBV4-1 with TRBJ1-1; 10 nucleotides agree with TRBD1. J gave up 6 bases and V 3 bases, and 1 base lay outside the gene matches. CDR1 and CDR2 (germline): MGHRA, YSYEKL. CDR3 length: 13 amino acids. CDR3 region: CASSQTGGPEAFF. CDR3 sequence (DNA): TGCGCCAGCAGCCAGACAGGGGGCCCTGAAGCTTTCTTT.

This chain uses TRBV11-2 with TRBJ1-5; TRBD1 matches at 8 bases. The CDR3 runs to 15 residues. Looked up from germline, CDR1 is SGHAT and CDR2 is FQNNGV. Germline trimming cut 5 bases from V and 0 bases from J; bases unmatched to any gene: 3. This CDR3 reads CASSQGALSNQPQHF. CDR3 bases: TGTGCCAGCAGCCAGGGGGCACTTAGCAATCAGCCCCAGCATTTT.

The chain has TRBV6-4 and TRBJ1-1; TRBD1 is a possible D gene (5 bases). There are 16 residues in the CDR3. Trimming took 1 base from V and 0 from J, leaving 12 bases between them. Germline loops: CDR1 MRHNA, CDR2 SNTAGT. The CDR3 coding sequence is TGTGCCAGCAGTGACTGGGCAGGGTGGATGAACACTGAAGCTTTCTTT. Protein product: CASSDWAGWMNTEAFF.

The rearrangement joins TRBV27 to TRBJ1-6, with unresolved D. This CDR3 has 13 residues. CDR1 is MNHEY, CDR2 SMNVEV, per germline (reference sequence). The V end lost 2 bases, the J end lost 8 bases, and 7 bases lay between the germline ends. The CDR3 DNA reads TGTGCCAGCAGTTTAGTAGCAGATTCACCCCTCCACTTT. Amino acid sequence: CASSLVADSPLHF.

The chain combines TRBV27 with TRBJ2-7, with D possibly matching TRBD2 (6 bases). CDR1 is MNHEY and CDR2 is SMNVEV in the germline V gene (reference sequence). The germline V and J ends were trimmed by 6 bases and 0 bases, with 18 bases remaining between them. The CDR3 is 16 residues long. This chain's CDR3 is CASSRIWGDLSYEQYF. In nucleotides, the CDR3 is TGTGCCAGCAGCCGAATTTGGGGGGACCTCTCCTACGAGCAGTACTTC.

This clone has just a few counts. This chain connects TRBV7-8 to TRBJ1-6, with TRBD1 identical over 8 bases. The V segment lost 6 bases and the J segment 5 bases; nucleotides outside the gene matches: 0. The germline gives CDR1 SGHVS, CDR2 FQNEAQ. CDR3 length equals 13 residues. The CDR3 region has the DNA TGTGCCAGCAGGGGACAGGATAATTCACCCCTCCACTTT. Its protein product is CASRGQDNSPLHF. Drawing the rest from reference TRBV7-8 and TRBJ1-6, the complete variable domain is GAGVSQSPRYKVAKRGQDVALRCDPISGHVSLFWYQQALGQGPEFLTYFQNEAQLDKSGLPSDRFFAERPEGSVSTLKIQRTQQEDSAVYLCASRGQDNSPLHFGNGTRLTVT.

The chain employs TRBV19 and TRBJ1-5; the D gene is possibly TRBD1 (6 bases). V lost 8 bases, J lost 1 base, and 12 bases lay in between. The CDR3 consists of 14 residues. Germline CDR1 reads LNHDA; CDR2 reads SQIVND (reference sequence). The CDR3 protein is CASDEGGSNQPQHF. The CDR3 DNA reads as TGTGCCAGTGACGAGGGGGGGAGCAATCAGCCCCAGCATTTT. Full variable domain (outside the CDR3, taken from reference TRBV19 and TRBJ1-5): DGGITQSPKYLFRKEGQNVTLSCEQNLNHDAMYWYRQDPGQGLRLIYYSQIVNDFQKGDIAEGYSVSREKKESFPLTVTSAQKNPTAFYLCASDEGGSNQPQHFGDGTRLSIL.

V and J are TRBV5-6 and TRBJ2-7; D gene unclear. The V end was cut by 0 bases, the J end by 3 bases, with 16 bases between. Germline V gives CDR1 SGHDT, CDR2 YYEEEE. This CDR3 has 16 residues. CDR3 nucleotides: TGTGCCAGCAGCTTGGCTCTAAGACTGACCCGCTACGAGCAGTACTTC. Translated, it gives CASSLALRLTRYEQYF.

For the CDR3, the DNA is TGTGCCAGCAGCTTAGCAAGAGATGGCTACACCTTC. It encodes CASSLARDGYTF. The rearrangement links TRBV7-9 to TRBJ1-2, with no clear D. This CDR3 spans 12 amino acids. Germline V gene data show CDR1 as SEHNR and CDR2 as FQNEAQ (reference sequence). Trimming left V 0 bases short and J 6 bases short, with 5 bases between.

The chain uses TRBV7-2 and TRBJ2-7, with D possibly being TRBD2 (5 bases). V lost 5 bases, J lost 2 bases, and 22 bases lay in between. The germline V gene has CDR1 SGHTA and CDR2 FQGNSA. The CDR3 contains 17 residues. CDR3 protein: CASSPGWYEELPYEQYF. CDR3 bases: TGTGCCAGCAGCCCGGGGTGGTATGAGGAACTTCCCTACGAGCAGTACTTC.